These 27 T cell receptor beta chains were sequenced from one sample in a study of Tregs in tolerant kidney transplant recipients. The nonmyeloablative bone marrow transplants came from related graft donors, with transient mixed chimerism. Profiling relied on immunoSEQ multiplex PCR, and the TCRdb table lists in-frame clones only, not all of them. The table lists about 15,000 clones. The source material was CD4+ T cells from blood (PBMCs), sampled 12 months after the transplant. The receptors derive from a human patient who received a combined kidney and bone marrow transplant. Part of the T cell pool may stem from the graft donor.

The CDR3 here is CASSLTTGANTGELFF. CDR3 DNA (partial): TGTGCCAGCAGCTTAACGACGGGGGCGAACACCGGGGAG. This rearrangement joins TRBV7-3 to TRBJ2-2, with a possible D match to TRBD2 (6 bases). The read terminates 3 residues ahead of where the CDR3 ends, so the germline J gene completes it. This CDR3 is built from 16 residues. The ends were cut back, 0 bases at V and 0 bases at J, with 8 bases in the middle. Germline V gene sequence: CDR1 SGHTA, CDR2 FQGTGA.

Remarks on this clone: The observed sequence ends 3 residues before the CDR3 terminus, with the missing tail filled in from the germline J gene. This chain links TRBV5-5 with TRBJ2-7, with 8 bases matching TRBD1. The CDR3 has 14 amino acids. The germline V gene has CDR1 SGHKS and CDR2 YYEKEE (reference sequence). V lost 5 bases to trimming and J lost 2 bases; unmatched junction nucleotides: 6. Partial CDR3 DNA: TGTGCCAGCAGTACAGGGGGTACAACCTACGAG. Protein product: CASSTGGTTYE. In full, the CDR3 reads CASSTGGTTYEQYF.

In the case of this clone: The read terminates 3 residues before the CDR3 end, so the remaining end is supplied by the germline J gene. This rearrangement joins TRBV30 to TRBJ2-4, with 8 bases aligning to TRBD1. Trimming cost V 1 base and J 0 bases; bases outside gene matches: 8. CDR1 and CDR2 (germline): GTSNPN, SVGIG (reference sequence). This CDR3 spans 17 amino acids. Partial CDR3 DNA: TGTGCCTGGAGTGCCATAGGACAGGGACTAGCCAAAAACATT. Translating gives CAWSAIGQGLAKNI. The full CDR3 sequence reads CAWSAIGQGLAKNIQYF.

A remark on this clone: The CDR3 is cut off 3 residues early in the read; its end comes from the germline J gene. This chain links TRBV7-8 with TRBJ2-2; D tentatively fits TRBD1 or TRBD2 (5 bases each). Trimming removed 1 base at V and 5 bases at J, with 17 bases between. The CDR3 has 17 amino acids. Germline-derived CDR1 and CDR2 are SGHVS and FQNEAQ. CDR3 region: CASSLVRQGAGTGELFF. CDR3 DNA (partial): TGTGCCAGCAGCTTAGTCCGGCAGGGAGCAGGGACCGGGGAG.

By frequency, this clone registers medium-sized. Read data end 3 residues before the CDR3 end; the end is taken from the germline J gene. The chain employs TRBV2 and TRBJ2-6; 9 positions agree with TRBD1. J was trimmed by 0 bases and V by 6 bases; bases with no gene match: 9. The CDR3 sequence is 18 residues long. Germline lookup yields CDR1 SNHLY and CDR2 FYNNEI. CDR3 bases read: TGTGCCAGCAGAGCTCCGGGACAGGGATCCTCTGGGGCCAACGTC. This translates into CASRAPGQGSSGANV. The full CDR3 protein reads CASRAPGQGSSGANVLTF.

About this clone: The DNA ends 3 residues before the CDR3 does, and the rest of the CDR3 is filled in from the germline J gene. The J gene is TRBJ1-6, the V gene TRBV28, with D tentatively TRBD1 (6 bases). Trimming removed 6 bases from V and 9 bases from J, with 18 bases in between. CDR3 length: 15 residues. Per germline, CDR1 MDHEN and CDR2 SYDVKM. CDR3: CASSPTRGRGSPLHF. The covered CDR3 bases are TGTGCCAGCAGCCCGACGAGGGGGAGAGGTTCACCC. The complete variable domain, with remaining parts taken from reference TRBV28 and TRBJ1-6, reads DVKVTQSSRYLVKRTGEKVFLECVQDMDHENMFWYRQDPGLGLRLIYFSYDVKMKEKGDIPEGYSVSREKKERFSLILESASTNQTSMYLCASSPTRGRGSPLHFGNGTRLTVT.

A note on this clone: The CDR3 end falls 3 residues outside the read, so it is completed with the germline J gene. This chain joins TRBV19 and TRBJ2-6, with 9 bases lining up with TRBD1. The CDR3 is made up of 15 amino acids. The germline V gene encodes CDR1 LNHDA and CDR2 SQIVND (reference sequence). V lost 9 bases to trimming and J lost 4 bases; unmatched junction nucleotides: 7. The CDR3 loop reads CASTGTGTGANVLTF. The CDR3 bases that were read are TGTGCCAGCACCGGGACAGGGACCGGGGCCAACGTC.

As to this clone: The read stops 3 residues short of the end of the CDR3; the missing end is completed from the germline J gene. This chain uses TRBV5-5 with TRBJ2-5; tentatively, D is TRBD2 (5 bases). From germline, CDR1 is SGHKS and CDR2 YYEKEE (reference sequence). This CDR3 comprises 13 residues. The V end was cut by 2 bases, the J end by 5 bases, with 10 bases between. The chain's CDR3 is CASSFRGRETQYF. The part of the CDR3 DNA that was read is TGTGCCAGCAGCTTCCGGGGTAGGGAGACC. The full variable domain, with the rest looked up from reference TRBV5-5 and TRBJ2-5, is DAGVTQSPTHLIKTRGQQVTLRCSPISGHKSVSWYQQVLGQGPQFIFQYYEKEERGRGNFPDRFSARQFPNYSSELNVNALLLGDSALYLCASSFRGRETQYFGPGTRLLVL.

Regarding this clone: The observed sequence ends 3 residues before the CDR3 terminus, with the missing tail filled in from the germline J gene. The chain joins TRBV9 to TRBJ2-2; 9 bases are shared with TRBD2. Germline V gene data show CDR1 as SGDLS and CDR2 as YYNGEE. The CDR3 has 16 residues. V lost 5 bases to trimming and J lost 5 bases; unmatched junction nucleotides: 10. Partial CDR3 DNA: TGTGCCAGCAGTCGTAGAGGACTAGCGATAACCGGGGAG. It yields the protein CASSRRGLAITGE. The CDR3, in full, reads CASSRRGLAITGELFF.

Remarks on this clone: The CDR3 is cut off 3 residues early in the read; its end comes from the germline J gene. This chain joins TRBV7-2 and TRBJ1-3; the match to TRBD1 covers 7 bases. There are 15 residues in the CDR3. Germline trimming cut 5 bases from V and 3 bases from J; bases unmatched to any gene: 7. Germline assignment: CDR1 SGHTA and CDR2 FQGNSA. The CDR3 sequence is CASSPQGVGGNTIYF. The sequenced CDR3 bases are TGTGCCAGCAGCCCGCAGGGGGTTGGTGGAAACACC.

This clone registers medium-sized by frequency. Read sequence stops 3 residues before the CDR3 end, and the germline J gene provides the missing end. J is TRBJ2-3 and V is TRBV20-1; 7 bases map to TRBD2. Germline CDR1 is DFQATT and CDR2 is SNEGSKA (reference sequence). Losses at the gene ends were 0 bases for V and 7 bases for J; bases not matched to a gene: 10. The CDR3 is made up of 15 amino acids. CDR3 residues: CSARDESGTLHTQYF. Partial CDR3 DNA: TGCAGTGCTAGAGATGAGAGCGGGACCCTCCATACG.

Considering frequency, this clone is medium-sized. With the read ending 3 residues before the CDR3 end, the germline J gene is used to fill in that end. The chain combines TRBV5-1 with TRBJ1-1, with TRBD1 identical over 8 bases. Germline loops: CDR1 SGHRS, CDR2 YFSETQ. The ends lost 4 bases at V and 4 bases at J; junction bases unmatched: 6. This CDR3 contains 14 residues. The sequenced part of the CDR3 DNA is TGCGCCAGCAGCGGGGACAGGAGGTTCACTGAA. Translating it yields CASSGDRRFTE. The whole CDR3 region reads CASSGDRRFTEAFF.

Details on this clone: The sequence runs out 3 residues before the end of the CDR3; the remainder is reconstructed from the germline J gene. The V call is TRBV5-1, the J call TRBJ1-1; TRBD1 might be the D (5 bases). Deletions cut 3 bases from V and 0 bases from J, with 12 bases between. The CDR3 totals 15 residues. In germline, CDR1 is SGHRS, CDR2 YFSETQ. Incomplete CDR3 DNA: TGCGCCAGCAGCTCCGGTCAGGGAATGAACACTGAA. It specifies CASSSGQGMNTE. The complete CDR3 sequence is CASSSGQGMNTEAFF.

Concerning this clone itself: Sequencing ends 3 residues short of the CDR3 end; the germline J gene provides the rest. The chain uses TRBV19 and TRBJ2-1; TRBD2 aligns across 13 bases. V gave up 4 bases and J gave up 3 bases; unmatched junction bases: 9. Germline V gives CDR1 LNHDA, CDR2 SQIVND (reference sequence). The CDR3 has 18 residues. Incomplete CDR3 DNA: TGTGCCAGTAGTAGGCGGACTAGCGGGAGTGGGGGCTACAATGAG. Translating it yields CASSRRTSGSGGYNE. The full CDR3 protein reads CASSRRTSGSGGYNEQFF.

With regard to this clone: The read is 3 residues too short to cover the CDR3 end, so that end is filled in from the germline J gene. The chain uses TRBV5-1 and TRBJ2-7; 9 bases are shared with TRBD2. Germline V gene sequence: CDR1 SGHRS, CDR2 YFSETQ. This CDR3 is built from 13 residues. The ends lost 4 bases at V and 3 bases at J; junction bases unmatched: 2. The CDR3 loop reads CASSLTSGYEQYF. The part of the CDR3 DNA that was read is TGCGCCAGCAGCCTGACTAGCGGCTACGAG. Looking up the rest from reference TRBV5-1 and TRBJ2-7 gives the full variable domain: KAGVTQTPRYLIKTRGQQVTLSCSPISGHRSVSWYQQTPGQGLQFLFEYFSETQRNKGNFPGRFSGRQFSNSRSEMNVSTLELGDSALYLCASSLTSGYEQYFGPGTRLTVT.

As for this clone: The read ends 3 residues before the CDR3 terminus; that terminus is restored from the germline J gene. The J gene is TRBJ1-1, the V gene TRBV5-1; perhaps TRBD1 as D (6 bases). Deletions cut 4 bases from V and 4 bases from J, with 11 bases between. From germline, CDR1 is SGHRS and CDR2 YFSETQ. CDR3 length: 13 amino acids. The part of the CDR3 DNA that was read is TGCGCCAGCAGCCAAACAGGGCTCACTGAA. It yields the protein CASSQTGLTE. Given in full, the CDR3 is CASSQTGLTEAFF. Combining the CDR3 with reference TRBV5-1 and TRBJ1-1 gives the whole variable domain KAGVTQTPRYLIKTRGQQVTLSCSPISGHRSVSWYQQTPGQGLQFLFEYFSETQRNKGNFPGRFSGRQFSNSRSEMNVSTLELGDSALYLCASSQTGLTEAFFGQGTRLTVV.

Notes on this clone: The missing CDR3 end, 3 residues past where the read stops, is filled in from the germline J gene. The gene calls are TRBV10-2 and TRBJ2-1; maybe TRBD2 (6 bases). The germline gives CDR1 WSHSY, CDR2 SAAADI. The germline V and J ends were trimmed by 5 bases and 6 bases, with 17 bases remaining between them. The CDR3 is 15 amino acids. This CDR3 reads CASSLLASVGNEQFF. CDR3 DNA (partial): TGCGCCAGCAGTCTACTAGCCTCAGTGGGCAATGAG.

CDR3 bases read: TGCGCCAGCAGCTTACAGGGGTCTAATGAAAAA. This sequence encodes CASSLQGSNEK. The whole CDR3 is CASSLQGSNEKLFF. This chain connects TRBV5-1 to TRBJ1-4; 7 bases align to TRBD1. Read sequence stops 3 residues before the CDR3 end, and the germline J gene provides the missing end. With V trimmed by 2 bases and J by 3 bases, 1 base remained unmatched. The CDR3 runs 14 residues. Germline CDR1 is SGHRS and CDR2 is YFSETQ.

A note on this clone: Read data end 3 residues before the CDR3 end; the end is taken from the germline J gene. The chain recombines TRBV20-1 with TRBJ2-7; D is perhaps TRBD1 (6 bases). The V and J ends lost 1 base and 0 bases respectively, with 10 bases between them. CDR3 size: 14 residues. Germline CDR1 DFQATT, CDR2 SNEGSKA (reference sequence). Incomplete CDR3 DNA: TGCAGTGCTAGAGCCCCGACAGGCTCCTACGAG. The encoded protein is CSARAPTGSYE. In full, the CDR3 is CSARAPTGSYEQYF.

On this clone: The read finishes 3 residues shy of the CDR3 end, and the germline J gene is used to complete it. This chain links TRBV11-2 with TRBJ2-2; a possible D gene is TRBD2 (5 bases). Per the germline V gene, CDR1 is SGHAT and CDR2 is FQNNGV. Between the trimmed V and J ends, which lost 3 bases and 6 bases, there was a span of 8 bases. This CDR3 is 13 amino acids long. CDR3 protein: CASSFRGSGELFF. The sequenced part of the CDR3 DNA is TGTGCCAGCAGCTTCCGGGGATCCGGGGAG.

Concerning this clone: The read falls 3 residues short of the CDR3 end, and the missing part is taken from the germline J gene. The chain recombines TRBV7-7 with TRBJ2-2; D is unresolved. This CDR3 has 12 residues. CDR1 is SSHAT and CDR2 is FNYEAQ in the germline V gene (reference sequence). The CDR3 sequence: CASSRRSGELFF. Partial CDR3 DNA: TGTGCTAGCTCCCGCCGGTCCGGGGAG. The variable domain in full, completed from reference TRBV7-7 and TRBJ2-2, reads GAGVSQSPRYKVTKRGQDVTLRCDPISSHATLYWYQQALGQGPEFLTYFNYEAQPDKSGLPSDRFSAERPEGSISTLTIQRTEQRDSAMYRCASSRRSGELFFGEGSRLTVL.

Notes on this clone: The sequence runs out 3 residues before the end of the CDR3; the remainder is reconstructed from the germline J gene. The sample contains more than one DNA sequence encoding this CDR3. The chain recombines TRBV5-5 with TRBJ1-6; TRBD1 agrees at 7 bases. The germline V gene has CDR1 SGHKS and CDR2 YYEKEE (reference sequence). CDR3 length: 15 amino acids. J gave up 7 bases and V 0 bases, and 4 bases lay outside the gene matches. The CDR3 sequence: CASSLVQGENSPLHF. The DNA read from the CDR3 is TGTGCCAGCAGCTTGGTTCAGGGGGAAAATTCACCC. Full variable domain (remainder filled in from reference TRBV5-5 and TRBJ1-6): DAGVTQSPTHLIKTRGQQVTLRCSPISGHKSVSWYQQVLGQGPQFIFQYYEKEERGRGNFPDRFSARQFPNYSSELNVNALLLGDSALYLCASSLVQGENSPLHFGNGTRLTVT.

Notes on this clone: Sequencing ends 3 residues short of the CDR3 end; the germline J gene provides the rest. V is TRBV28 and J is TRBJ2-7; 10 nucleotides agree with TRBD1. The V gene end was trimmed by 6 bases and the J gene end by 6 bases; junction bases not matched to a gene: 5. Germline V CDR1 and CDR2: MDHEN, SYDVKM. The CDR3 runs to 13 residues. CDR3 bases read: TGTGCCAGCAGAGGGACAGGGGATCCCGAG. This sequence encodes CASRGTGDPE. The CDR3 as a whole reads CASRGTGDPEQYF.

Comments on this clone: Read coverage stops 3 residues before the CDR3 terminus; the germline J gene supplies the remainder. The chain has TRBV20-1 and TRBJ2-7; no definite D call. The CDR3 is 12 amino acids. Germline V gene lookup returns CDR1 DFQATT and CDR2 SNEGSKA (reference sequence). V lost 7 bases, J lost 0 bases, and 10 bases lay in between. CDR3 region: CSGAVGSYEQYF. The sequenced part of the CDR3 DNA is TGCAGTGGCGCCGTCGGCTCCTACGAG.

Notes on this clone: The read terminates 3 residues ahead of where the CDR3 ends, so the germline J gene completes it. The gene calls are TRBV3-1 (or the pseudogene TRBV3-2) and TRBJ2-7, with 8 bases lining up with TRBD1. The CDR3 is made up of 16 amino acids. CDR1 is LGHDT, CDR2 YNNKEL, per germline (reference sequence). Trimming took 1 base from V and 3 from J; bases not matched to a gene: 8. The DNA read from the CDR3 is TGTGCCAGCAGCCAAGCGAGGAGGACAGGGCTCTACGAG. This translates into CASSQARRTGLYE. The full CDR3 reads CASSQARRTGLYEQYF.

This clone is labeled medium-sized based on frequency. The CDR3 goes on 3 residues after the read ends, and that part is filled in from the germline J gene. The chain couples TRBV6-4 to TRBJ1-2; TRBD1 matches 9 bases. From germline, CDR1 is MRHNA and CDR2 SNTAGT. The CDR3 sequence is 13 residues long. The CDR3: CASSDTGQGSYTF. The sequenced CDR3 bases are TGTGCCAGCAGTGACACGGGACAGGGAAGC.

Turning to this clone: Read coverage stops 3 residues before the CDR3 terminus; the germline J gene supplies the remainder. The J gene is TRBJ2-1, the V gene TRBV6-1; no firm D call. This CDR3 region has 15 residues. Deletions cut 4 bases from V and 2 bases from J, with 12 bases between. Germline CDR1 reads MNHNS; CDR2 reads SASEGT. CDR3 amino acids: CASSGSTQPYNEQFF. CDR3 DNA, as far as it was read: TGTGCCAGCAGTGGTAGCACCCAACCCTACAATGAG.